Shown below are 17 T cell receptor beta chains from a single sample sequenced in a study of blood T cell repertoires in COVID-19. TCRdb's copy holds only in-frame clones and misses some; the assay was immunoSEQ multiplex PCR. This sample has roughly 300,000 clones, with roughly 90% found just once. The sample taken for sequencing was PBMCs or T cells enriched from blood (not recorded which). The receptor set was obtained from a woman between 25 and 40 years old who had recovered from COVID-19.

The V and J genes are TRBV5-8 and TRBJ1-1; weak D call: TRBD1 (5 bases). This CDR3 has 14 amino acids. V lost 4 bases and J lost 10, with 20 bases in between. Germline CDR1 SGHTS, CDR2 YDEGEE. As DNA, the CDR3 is TGTGCCAGCAGCCCGACGACAGTTGGGGGGACAGCTTTCTTT. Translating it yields CASSPTTVGGTAFF.

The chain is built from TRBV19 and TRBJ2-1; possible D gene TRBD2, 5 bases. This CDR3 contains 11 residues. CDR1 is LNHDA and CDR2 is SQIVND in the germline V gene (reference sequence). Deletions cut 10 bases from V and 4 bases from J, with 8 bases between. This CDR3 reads CATDSYNEQFF. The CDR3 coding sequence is TGTGCCACGGACTCGTACAATGAGCAGTTCTTC.

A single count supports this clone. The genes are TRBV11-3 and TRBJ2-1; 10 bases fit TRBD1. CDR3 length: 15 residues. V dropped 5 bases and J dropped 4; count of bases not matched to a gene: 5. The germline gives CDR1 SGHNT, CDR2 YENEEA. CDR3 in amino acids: CASSPRGQGYNEQFF. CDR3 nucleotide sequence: TGTGCCAGCAGCCCGCGGGGACAGGGGTACAATGAGCAGTTCTTC. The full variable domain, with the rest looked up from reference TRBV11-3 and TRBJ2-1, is EAGVVQSPRYKIIEKKQPVAFWCNPISGHNTLYWYLQNLGQGPELLIRYENEEAVDDSQLPKDRFSAERLKGVDSTLKIQPAELGDSAVYLCASSPRGQGYNEQFFGPGTRLTVL.

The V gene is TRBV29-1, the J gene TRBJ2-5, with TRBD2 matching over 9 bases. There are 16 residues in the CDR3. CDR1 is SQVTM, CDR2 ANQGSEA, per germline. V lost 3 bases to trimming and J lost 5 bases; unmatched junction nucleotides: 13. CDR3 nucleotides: TGCAGCGTTGATCGACTAGCGGCCAGCTTTAGGGAGACCCAGTACTTC. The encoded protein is CSVDRLAASFRETQYF.

This CDR3 is CASSRSATSTDTQYF. The CDR3 region has the DNA TGTGCCAGCAGCCGTAGCGCTACTAGCACAGATACGCAGTATTTT. The rearrangement links TRBV7-9 to TRBJ2-3; tentative D call: TRBD2 (5 bases). V lost 5 bases to trimming and J lost 0 bases, with 12 bases between them. The CDR3 loop spans 15 amino acids. From germline, CDR1 is SEHNR and CDR2 FQNEAQ (reference sequence).

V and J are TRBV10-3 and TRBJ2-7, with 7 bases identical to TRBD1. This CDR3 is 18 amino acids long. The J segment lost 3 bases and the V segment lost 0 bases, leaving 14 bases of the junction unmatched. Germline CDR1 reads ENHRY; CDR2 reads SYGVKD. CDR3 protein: CAISESLSGQDLIYEQYF. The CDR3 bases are TGTGCCATCAGTGAGTCCCTCTCAGGACAGGATCTTATCTACGAGCAGTACTTC.

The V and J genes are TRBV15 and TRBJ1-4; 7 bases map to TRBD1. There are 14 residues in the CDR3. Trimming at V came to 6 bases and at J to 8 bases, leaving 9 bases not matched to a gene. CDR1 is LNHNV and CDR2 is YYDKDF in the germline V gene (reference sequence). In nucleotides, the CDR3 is TGTGCCACCAGTCGGAAGGGGGCCTTCGAAAAACTGTTTTTT. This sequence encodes CATSRKGAFEKLFF.

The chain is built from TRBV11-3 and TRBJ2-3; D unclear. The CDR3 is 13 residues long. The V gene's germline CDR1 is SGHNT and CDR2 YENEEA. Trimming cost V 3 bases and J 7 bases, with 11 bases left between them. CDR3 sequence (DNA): TGTGCCAGCAGCTTCAGTATCACGTATACGCAGTATTTT. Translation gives CASSFSITYTQYF.

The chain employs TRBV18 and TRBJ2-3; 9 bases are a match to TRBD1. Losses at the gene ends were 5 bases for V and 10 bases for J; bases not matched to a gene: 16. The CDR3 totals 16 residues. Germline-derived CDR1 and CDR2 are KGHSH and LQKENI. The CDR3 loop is CASSGQGTTNENAQYF. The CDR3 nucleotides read TGTGCCAGCTCAGGACAGGGGACGACGAACGAAAATGCGCAGTATTTT.

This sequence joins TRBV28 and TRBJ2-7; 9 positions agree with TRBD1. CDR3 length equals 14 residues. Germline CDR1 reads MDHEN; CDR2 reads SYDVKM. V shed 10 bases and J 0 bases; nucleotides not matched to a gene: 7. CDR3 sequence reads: CATTGTGTSYEQYF. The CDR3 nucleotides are TGTGCCACCACCGGGACAGGGACCTCCTACGAGCAGTACTTC.

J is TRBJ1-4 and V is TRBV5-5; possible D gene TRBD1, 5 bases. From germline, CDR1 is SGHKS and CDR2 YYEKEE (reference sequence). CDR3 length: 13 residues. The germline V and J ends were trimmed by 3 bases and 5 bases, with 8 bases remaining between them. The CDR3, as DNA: TGTGCCAGCAGCTCGTCAGGGAATGAAAAACTGTTTTTT. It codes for CASSSSGNEKLFF.

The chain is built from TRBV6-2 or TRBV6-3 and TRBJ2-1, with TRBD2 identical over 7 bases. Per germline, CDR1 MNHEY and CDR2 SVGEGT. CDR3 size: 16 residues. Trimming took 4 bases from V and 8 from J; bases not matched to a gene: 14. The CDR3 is CASSSHPMGEGHEQFF. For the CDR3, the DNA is TGTGCCAGCAGTTCTCATCCCATGGGGGAGGGCCATGAGCAGTTCTTC.

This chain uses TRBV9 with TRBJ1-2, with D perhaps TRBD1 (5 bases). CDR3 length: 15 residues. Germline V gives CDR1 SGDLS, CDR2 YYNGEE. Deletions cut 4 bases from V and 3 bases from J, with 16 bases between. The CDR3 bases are TGTGCCAGCAGCCCCCAACCAGGGTCGTACTATGGCTACACCTTC. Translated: CASSPQPGSYYGYTF.

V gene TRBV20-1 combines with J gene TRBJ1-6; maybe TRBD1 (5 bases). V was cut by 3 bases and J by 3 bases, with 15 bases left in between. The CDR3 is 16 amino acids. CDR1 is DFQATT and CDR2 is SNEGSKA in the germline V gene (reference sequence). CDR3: CSASPPTDLYNSPLHF. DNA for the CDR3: TGCAGTGCTAGTCCCCCGACAGATCTCTATAATTCACCCCTCCACTTT.

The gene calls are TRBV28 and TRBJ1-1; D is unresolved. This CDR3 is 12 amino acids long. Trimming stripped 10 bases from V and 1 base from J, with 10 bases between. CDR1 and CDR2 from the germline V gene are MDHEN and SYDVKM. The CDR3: CATYRGNTEAFF. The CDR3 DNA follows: TGTGCCACTTACCGGGGGAACACTGAAGCTTTCTTT.

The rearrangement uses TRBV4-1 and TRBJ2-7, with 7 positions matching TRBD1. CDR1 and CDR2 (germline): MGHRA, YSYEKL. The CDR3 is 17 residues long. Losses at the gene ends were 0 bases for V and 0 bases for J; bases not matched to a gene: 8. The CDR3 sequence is CASSQDKAGGSSYEQYF. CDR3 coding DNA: TGCGCCAGCAGCCAAGATAAGGCAGGGGGATCCTCCTACGAGCAGTACTTC.

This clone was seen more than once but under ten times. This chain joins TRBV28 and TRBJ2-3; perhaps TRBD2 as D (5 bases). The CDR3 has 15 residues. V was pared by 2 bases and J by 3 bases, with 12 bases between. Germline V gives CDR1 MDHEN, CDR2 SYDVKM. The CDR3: CASSLPGIGTDTQYF. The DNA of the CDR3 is TGTGCCAGCAGTTTACCCGGGATAGGGACAGATACGCAGTATTTT.